This T cell receptor beta chain was observed in a study of radiotherapy plus CTLA-4 blockade in lung cancer. Produced via immunoSEQ multiplex PCR; TCRdb's table is partial and in-frame only. The sample comprises 40,000 to 55,000 clones, 86% of which are singletons, and around 17% rests with the top ten. This receptor was taken from a human donor with non-small cell lung cancer that progressed on radiotherapy plus ipilimumab. Some clones in this sample may be carry-over from other donors' samples. Sequenced material: peripheral blood, taken from a patient treated with radiotherapy plus ipilimumab.

For the CDR3, the DNA is TGCGCCAGCAGCTTGTCGGACACAACCTACGAGCAGTACTTC. It yields the protein CASSLSDTTYEQYF. This sequence joins TRBV5-1 and TRBJ2-7; TRBD1 is a possible D gene (5 bases). V gave up 1 base and J gave up 2 bases, with 10 bases separating them. The germline V gene has CDR1 SGHRS and CDR2 YFSETQ. The CDR3 is made up of 14 amino acids. The full variable domain, its missing parts supplied by reference TRBV5-1 and TRBJ2-7, is KAGVTQTPRYLIKTRGQQVTLSCSPISGHRSVSWYQQTPGQGLQFLFEYFSETQRNKGNFPGRFSGRQFSNSRSEMNVSTLELGDSALYLCASSLSDTTYEQYFGPGTRLTVT.